Listed here are 27 T cell receptor beta chains from one sample, sequenced in a study of tissue T cells after allogeneic stem cell transplantation. The time point is: mouse harvest day 7 after allogeneic transplant. Each mouse received 10^7 T-cell-depleted marrow cells plus 10^6 splenic CD5+ T cells by tail vein. Here immunoSEQ multiplex PCR was the method, and the copy in TCRdb shows in-frame clones only, minus some. Among over 6,500 clones, roughly half were seen once, and the ten largest hold 6% to 8.5%. Sequencing used gut tissue. The receptors originated from a female BALB/c mouse given C57BL/6 T cells with graft-versus-host disease after an allogeneic hematopoietic cell transplant.

Notes on this clone: The gene names given are mouse names. The CDR3 goes on 1 residue after the read ends, and that part is filled in from the germline J gene. The gene calls are TRBV2 and TRBJ2-7; TRBD2 matches 11 bases. The CDR3 extends over 16 amino acids. J lost 1 base, V lost 0 bases, and 2 bases had no gene match. Germline values: CDR1 LGHNA, CDR2 YSYQKL. CDR3 DNA, as far as it was read: TGTGCCAGCAGCCAAGAGAGGGACTGGGGGTCCTATGAACAGTAC. Its protein product is CASSQERDWGSYEQY. The full CDR3 reads CASSQERDWGSYEQYF.

Details on this clone: Gene and germline names: mouse. The read ends 1 residue before the CDR3 terminus; that terminus is restored from the germline J gene. The chain uses TRBV13-1 and TRBJ2-3, with 7 bases aligning to TRBD1. CDR1 and CDR2 (germline): NSHNY, SYGAGN. CDR3 length equals 16 residues. V lost 3 bases and J lost 0; bases outside the gene matches: 7. This chain's CDR3 is CASSGGPGGSAETLYF. The CDR3 bases that were read are TGTGCCAGCAGTGGGGGCCCAGGGGGTAGTGCAGAAACGCTGTAT.

This clone was counted a single time. Each gene name is a mouse one. The DNA read from the CDR3 is TGTGGTGCCCGACCCGGCTATGCTGAGCAGTTC. It encodes CGARPGYAEQF. The whole CDR3 protein is CGARPGYAEQFF. The V and J genes are TRBV20 and TRBJ2-1; D gene uncertain. The read terminates 1 residue before the CDR3 end, so the remaining end is supplied by the germline J gene. V was shortened by 6 bases and J by 3 bases, with 9 bases between the two germline ends. This CDR3 has 12 amino acids. Looked up from germline, CDR1 is GFQATS and CDR2 is STVNSAI. Drawing the rest from reference TRBV20 and TRBJ2-1, the complete variable domain is GALVYQYPRRTICKSGTSMRMECQAVGFQATSVAWYRQSPQKTFELIALSTVNSAIKYEQNFTQEKFPISHPNLSFSSMTVLNAYLEDRGLYLCGARPGYAEQFFGPGTRLTVL.

This clone was recorded a few times. Germline and genes here are mouse. The read ends 1 residue shy of where the CDR3 ends; the end is completed using the germline J gene. The chain joins TRBV26 to TRBJ2-2, with 8 bases matching TRBD1. CDR3 length: 16 amino acids. Trimming removed 0 bases from V and 1 base from J; junction bases left unmatched: 1. The V gene's germline CDR1 is KGHPV and CDR2 FQNQEV (reference sequence). CDR3 residues: CASSLSTGGNTGQLYF. CDR3 DNA (partial): TGTGCCAGCAGTCTGTCTACAGGGGGAAACACCGGGCAGCTCTAC.

This clone has more than one count but fewer than ten. Each gene name is a mouse one. From the germline J gene comes the end of the CDR3, since the read stops 1 residue before it. The chain recombines TRBV23 with TRBJ2-7; the table's D call, TRBD2, has no DNA check behind it. This CDR3 is 14 amino acids long. CDR1 and CDR2 from the germline V gene are KGHTA and FQNQQP. The CDR3 loop reads CSSSQSAGGYEQYF. The part of the CDR3 DNA that was read is TGCTCCAGCAGTCAATCTGCTGGGGGCTATGAACAGTAC. Variable domain in full (rest from reference TRBV23 and TRBJ2-7): DAAVTQKPRYLIKMKGQEAEMKCIPEKGHTAVFWYQQKQSKELKFLIYFQNQQPLDQIDMVKERFSAVCPSSSLCSLGIRTCEAEDSALYLCSSSQSAGGYEQYFGPGTRLTVL.

Of note for this clone: Mouse germline and gene names are used. Read coverage stops 1 residue before the CDR3 terminus; the germline J gene supplies the remainder. The V gene is TRBV3, the J gene TRBJ1-2; TRBD1 agrees at 7 bases. Germline CDR1 reads SNHLY; CDR2 reads FYNGKV (reference sequence). The V and J ends lost 4 bases and 4 bases, in that order; junction bases with no gene match: 0. This CDR3 contains 12 residues. The chain's CDR3 is CASSSGGSDYTF. The part of the CDR3 DNA that was read is TGTGCCAGCAGCTCAGGGGGCTCCGACTACACC.

This clone was counted between two and nine times. Germline and genes: mouse. The CDR3 extends 1 residue past the end of the read, so its final part is completed from the germline J gene. The chain joins TRBV13-2 to TRBJ1-3; 8 nucleotides line up with TRBD1. CDR3 length: 17 amino acids. V lost 0 bases and J lost 0; bases outside the gene matches: 5. Germline CDR1 NNHNN, CDR2 SYGAGS (reference sequence). CDR3 bases read: TGTGCCAGCGGTGATGAGGACAGGGAGGATTCTGGAAATACGCTCTAT. Its protein product is CASGDEDREDSGNTLY. The full CDR3 protein is CASGDEDREDSGNTLYF.

The sample holds a few counts of this clone. The genes and germline here are from mouse. The read gets to within 1 residue of the CDR3 end, and the germline J gene fills in the rest. V and J are TRBV20 and TRBJ2-5; D call uncertain. V shed 1 base and J shed 0 bases, with 5 bases lying between them. CDR3 length equals 13 residues. In germline, CDR1 is GFQATS, CDR2 STVNSAI. CDR3 DNA, as far as it was read: TGTGGTGCTAGGGTCAATAACCAAGACACCCAGTAC. Its protein is CGARVNNQDTQY. The CDR3, in full, reads CGARVNNQDTQYF.

Points on this clone: The genes and germline here are from mouse. With the read ending 1 residue before the CDR3 end, the germline J gene is used to fill in that end. V gene TRBV12-2 combines with J gene TRBJ1-2; D is undetermined. Looked up from germline, CDR1 is SGHLS and CDR2 is HYDKME. CDR3 length: 13 residues. Trimming took off 4 bases at V and 2 bases at J, with 10 bases between the two ends. CDR3 DNA, as far as it was read: TGTGCCAGCTCCCCCACGGGGAACTCCGACTACACC. Its protein product is CASSPTGNSDYT. The full CDR3 protein is CASSPTGNSDYTF.

Remarks on this clone: Gene names refer to mouse genes. The read falls 1 residue short of the CDR3 end, and the missing part is taken from the germline J gene. The chain links TRBV12-1 to TRBJ1-2; D gene uncertain. The germline V and J ends were trimmed by 0 bases and 6 bases, with 4 bases remaining between them. The CDR3 totals 11 residues. Per germline, CDR1 SGHSN and CDR2 HYEKVE. CDR3 DNA (partial): TGTGCCAGCTCTCTCGGGGCCGACTACACC. Protein product: CASSLGADYT. The CDR3 in full is CASSLGADYTF.

On this clone: Mouse gene names apply. The CDR3 goes on 1 residue after the read ends, and that part is filled in from the germline J gene. The sample holds other DNA sequences that translate to the same CDR3. The V call is TRBV26, the J call TRBJ1-6; D is uncertain. TRBJ1-6 is flagged as an ORF with uncertain function. Germline V gene sequence: CDR1 KGHPV, CDR2 FQNQEV (reference sequence). The V and J ends lost 3 bases and 7 bases respectively, with 4 bases between them. The CDR3 length is 12 residues. The part of the CDR3 DNA that was read is TGTGCCAGCAGTCTTGGGAATTCGCCCCTCTAC. Its translation is CASSLGNSPLY. The whole CDR3 reads CASSLGNSPLYF.

Comments on this clone: Mouse gene names and germline throughout. The read terminates 1 residue before the CDR3 end, so the remaining end is supplied by the germline J gene. The chain is built from TRBV31 and TRBJ1-2, with 7 bases that match TRBD1. Germline-derived CDR1 and CDR2 are GKSSPN and SITVG. The V gene end was trimmed by 0 bases and the J gene end by 2 bases; junction bases not matched to a gene: 6. This CDR3 is built from 15 residues. The CDR3 region is CAWSLAGGGNSDYTF. CDR3 DNA, as far as it was read: TGTGCCTGGAGTCTAGCAGGGGGAGGGAACTCCGACTACACC.

This clone is deemed medium-sized. Germline and genes: mouse. The CDR3 end falls 1 residue outside the read, so it is completed with the germline J gene. The chain combines TRBV16 with TRBJ1-1; tentative D call: TRBD1 (5 bases). The CDR3 contains 15 residues. Germline V CDR1 and CDR2: SGHSA, FRNQAP. V lost 0 bases, J lost 0 bases, and 8 bases lay in between. The chain's CDR3 is CASSLDQGANTEVFF. The covered CDR3 bases are TGTGCAAGCAGCTTAGATCAAGGGGCAAACACAGAAGTCTTC.

As regards this clone: Gene names and germline match the mouse. The CDR3 end is not reached by the read, which stops 1 residue before it; the germline J gene fills it in. The chain recombines TRBV13-3 with TRBJ2-5, with 9 positions matching TRBD1. The CDR3 length is 15 residues. CDR1 and CDR2 from the germline V gene are NNHDY and SYVADS. With V trimmed by 2 bases and J by 2 bases, 3 bases remained unmatched. The CDR3 region is CASSEDRGGQDTQYF. Partial CDR3 DNA: TGTGCCAGCAGTGAGGACAGGGGCGGCCAAGACACCCAGTAC. Full variable domain (remainder filled in from reference TRBV13-3 and TRBJ2-5): EAAVTQSPRSKVAVTGGKVTLSCHQTNNHDYMYWYRQDTGHGLRLIHYSYVADSTEKGDIPDGYKASRPSQENFSLILELASLSQTAVYFCASSEDRGGQDTQYFGPGTRLLVL.

In the case of this clone: Germline and genes: mouse. Read sequence stops 1 residue before the CDR3 end, and the germline J gene provides the missing end. The V gene is TRBV13-3, the J gene TRBJ2-5; 11 bases match TRBD2. This CDR3 has 15 residues. Germline CDR1 is NNHDY and CDR2 is SYVADS. The junction had 2 bases not matched to a gene; V was cut back by 2 bases and J by 3 bases. CDR3 loop: CASSEGTGGQDTQYF. CDR3 DNA, as far as it was read: TGTGCCAGCAGTGAAGGGACTGGGGGACAAGACACCCAGTAC. Based on the CDR3 plus reference TRBV13-3 and TRBJ2-5, the full variable domain is EAAVTQSPRSKVAVTGGKVTLSCHQTNNHDYMYWYRQDTGHGLRLIHYSYVADSTEKGDIPDGYKASRPSQENFSLILELASLSQTAVYFCASSEGTGGQDTQYFGPGTRLLVL.

This clone has a handful of counts. Gene names denote mouse genes. Read sequence stops 1 residue before the CDR3 end, and the germline J gene provides the missing end. This chain joins TRBV3 and TRBJ2-4; D may be TRBD1 (5 bases). This CDR3 spans 14 amino acids. The V gene lost 5 bases and the J gene lost 0 bases, with 9 bases spanning the gap. Germline V lookup: CDR1 SNHLY, CDR2 FYNGKV (reference sequence). CDR3 in amino acids: CASSLTVSQNTLYF. The DNA read from the CDR3 is TGTGCCAGCAGCCTGACAGTTAGTCAAAACACCTTGTAC.

This clone showed up just a few times. Gene names denote mouse genes. Sequencing ends 1 residue short of the CDR3 end; the germline J gene provides the rest. J is TRBJ1-4 and V is TRBV5; tentatively, D is TRBD1 (5 bases). CDR3 length: 15 residues. V was clipped by 2 bases and J by 4 bases, with 11 bases between them. CDR1 and CDR2 from the germline V gene are LGHNA and YNLKQL (reference sequence). Incomplete CDR3 DNA: TGTGCCAGCAGCCAAAAGGGGTCAGGCAACGAAAGATTATTT. Residues: CASSQKGSGNERLF. The full CDR3 protein reads CASSQKGSGNERLFF.

In the case of this clone: Germline and genes here are mouse. The read finishes 1 residue shy of the CDR3 end, and the germline J gene is used to complete it. This chain uses TRBV29 with TRBJ1-6; D gene ambiguous. TRBJ1-6 is classed as an ORF, of uncertain function. V shed 1 base and J shed 2 bases, with 3 bases lying between them. Germline CDR1 is MSHET and CDR2 is SYDVDS. This CDR3 region has 14 residues. The CDR3 spells CASSLWTYNSPLYF. The part of the CDR3 DNA that was read is TGTGCTAGCAGTTTATGGACCTATAATTCGCCCCTCTAC.

In regard to this clone: Germline and genes here are mouse. The read terminates 1 residue before the CDR3 end, so the remaining end is supplied by the germline J gene. The rearrangement uses TRBV26 and TRBJ2-4, with no clear D. V lost 4 bases and J 0 bases, leaving 8 bases between the germline ends. CDR3 length: 14 amino acids. CDR1 is KGHPV and CDR2 is FQNQEV in the germline V gene (reference sequence). The CDR3 bases that were read are TGTGCCAGCAGTCCGACACCTAGTCAAAACACCTTGTAC. It is translated as CASSPTPSQNTLY. The whole CDR3 protein reads CASSPTPSQNTLYF.

This clone was found a few times. All gene names here are mouse names. The CDR3 here is CASSGQNYAEQFF. Partial CDR3 DNA: TGTGCCAGCAGTGGGCAAAACTATGCTGAGCAGTTC. The chain recombines TRBV13-1 with TRBJ2-1; D gene uncertain. The read falls 1 residue short of the CDR3 end, and the missing part is taken from the germline J gene. V gave up 3 bases and J gave up 1 base, with 5 bases separating them. The CDR3 extends over 13 amino acids. The germline V gene encodes CDR1 NSHNY and CDR2 SYGAGN.

Note on this clone: Gene names are mouse gene names. The sequenced fragment ends 1 residue before the CDR3 boundary, so the rest is inferred from the germline J gene. The rearrangement joins TRBV13-2 to TRBJ2-5; 8 bases align to TRBD2. Looked up from germline, CDR1 is NNHNN and CDR2 is SYGAGS (reference sequence). V trimming: 3 bases; J trimming: 2 bases; junction bases outside the gene matches: 2. The CDR3 is 14 amino acids. The sequenced CDR3 bases are TGTGCCAGCGGTGGGTGGGGGGGCCAAGACACCCAGTAC. It encodes CASGGWGGQDTQY. The whole CDR3 reads CASGGWGGQDTQYF.

By frequency in the sample, this clone is medium-sized. All gene names here are mouse names. The read ends 1 residue shy of where the CDR3 ends; the end is completed using the germline J gene. J is TRBJ2-7 and V is TRBV26, with D uncertain. The CDR3 has 12 residues. V lost 3 bases and J 0 bases, leaving 3 bases between the germline ends. The V gene's germline CDR1 is KGHPV and CDR2 FQNQEV (reference sequence). The CDR3 region is CASSLRSYEQYF. The DNA read from the CDR3 is TGTGCCAGCAGTCTTCGCTCCTATGAACAGTAC.

This clone came up a few times. All gene names here are mouse names. Sequencing ends 1 residue short of the CDR3 end; the germline J gene provides the rest. The rearrangement joins TRBV13-3 to TRBJ2-7; no clear D gene. V lost 7 bases and J 0 bases, leaving 5 bases between the germline ends. Germline V gene sequence: CDR1 NNHDY, CDR2 SYVADS. CDR3 size: 11 residues. The CDR3 loop is CASRDSYEQYF. Incomplete CDR3 DNA: TGTGCCAGCCGGGACTCCTATGAACAGTAC.

This clone appeared a few times. Gene names follow the mouse nomenclature. The CDR3 goes on 1 residue after the read ends, and that part is filled in from the germline J gene. The chain has TRBV12-2 and TRBJ2-7; D perhaps matches TRBD1 (5 bases). The CDR3 loop spans 13 amino acids. V gave up 1 base and J gave up 1 base, with 7 bases separating them. Per the germline V gene, CDR1 is SGHLS and CDR2 is HYDKME. The part of the CDR3 DNA that was read is TGTGCCAGCTCTCTAGACAGATCCTATGAACAGTAC. It yields the protein CASSLDRSYEQY. The CDR3 in its entirety is CASSLDRSYEQYF.

Turning to this clone: These gene names are mouse names. Sequencing ends 1 residue short of the CDR3 end; the germline J gene provides the rest. The gene calls are TRBV15 and TRBJ1-3, with D uncertain. Trimming cost V 3 bases and J 1 base, with 4 bases left between them. The CDR3 consists of 13 residues. Germline V CDR1 and CDR2: SGHND, FRSKSL. CDR3 DNA (partial): TGTGCCAGCAGTTTGGGGTCTGGAAATACGCTCTAT. It encodes CASSLGSGNTLY. In full, the CDR3 reads CASSLGSGNTLYF.

To note about this clone: Genes and germline come from the mouse. Sequencing ends 1 residue short of the CDR3 end; the germline J gene provides the rest. V usage is TRBV16 and J usage is TRBJ1-4; 9 nucleotides align to TRBD1. CDR1 and CDR2 from the germline V gene are SGHSA and FRNQAP. The V and J ends lost 3 bases and 0 bases, in that order; junction bases with no gene match: 2. The CDR3 runs to 16 residues. CDR3 DNA, as far as it was read: TGTGCAAGCAGCTTCCGGGACAGGGTTTCCAACGAAAGATTATTT. It is translated as CASSFRDRVSNERLF. The entire CDR3 reads CASSFRDRVSNERLFF.

Comments on this clone: Genes and germline come from the mouse. The read ends 1 residue before the CDR3 terminus; that terminus is restored from the germline J gene. V is TRBV24 and J is TRBJ2-7; D is perhaps TRBD1 (5 bases). Germline CDR1 is KGHTA and CDR2 is FRNEEI. The CDR3 consists of 13 residues. V shed 8 bases and J shed 3 bases, with 14 bases lying between them. The CDR3 DNA, read in part, is TGTGCCAGCGGACCCCGGACAATCTATGAACAGTAC. Residues: CASGPRTIYEQY. In full, the CDR3 reads CASGPRTIYEQYF.